This T cell receptor beta chain was retrieved from a study of blood T cell repertoires in COVID-19 (dated by TCRdb to 2018 to 2021). Regarding the complete study: Samples from collaborators originated in the United States, Italy and Spain and spanned both the acute and convalescent phases of COVID-19. Samples were obtained from the ongoing ImmuneRACE study (first 160 participants) and from about 1,300 subjects provided by 6 global collaborators. The material from the prospective study consisted of cDNA or gDNA derived from T cells, B-cell-depleted T cells, or PBMCs. The repertoires were released in a freely available public database meant as a resource for research on the immune response to SARS-CoV-2. HLA class I and class II types, where available, came from metadata supplied by the sample provider rather than from assay-based typing. Nearly every sample came with metadata listing a de-identified subject ID, COVID-19 status, age in years and sex. The dataset comprised deeply sampled blood TCRbeta repertoires from subjects exposed to, actively infected with, or recovered from COVID-19.

This clone is a singleton in its sample. The target of this receptor is not known. Base-call qualities are not available, and no considerably larger clone is one nucleotide away. Collaborating institutions collected whole blood in K2EDTA tubes following their own protocols. For TCRbeta analysis, collaborator samples were shipped as frozen whole blood, as isolated PBMCs, or as DNA extracted from either sample type. TCRbeta CDR3 regions were amplified from genomic DNA using the immunoSEQ Assay, a bias-controlled multiplex PCR. In the authors' own workflow: Within the assay, amplification of reference gene primers was used to estimate how many nucleated cells each sample contained. Sequence reads were collapsed and filtered to measure the absolute abundance of every unique TCRbeta CDR3 rearrangement. For each sample, productive Simpson clonality was calculated as the square root of Simpson's diversity index across productive rearrangements. Drawn from immuneACCESS, this table holds only the in-frame rearrangements with V and J called that TCRdb kept. Clones are partly lost; checked studies trace under half to an unresolved V gene and leave the rest unexplained. V, J and clone size were drawn from that table, and D and trimming were deduced from the DNA. The sample table contains under 85,000 clones; only one count was recorded for 85% to 90% of them. Together, the top ten hold 4% to 5.5% of the sample.

Paper-wide results and their limitations: Clinical and demographic metadata were provided uncurated, with the amount varying by source and participant.

Sequences were obtained from peripheral blood. This TCR derives from a man at least 80 years old with acute or convalescent COVID-19.

The CDR3 protein sequence reads: CASSLLVYGYTF. Read as DNA, the sequence is TGTGCCAGCAGCTTACTAGTCTATGGCTACACCTTC. The V and J segments used are TRBV7-9 and TRBJ1-2, with the D segment identity uncertain. The CDR3 measures 12 amino acids from cysteine to phenylalanine. The kept DNA is CDR3 alone, 36 bases in frame from the first base. V is reduced by 2 bases and J by 4 bases, leaving a spacing of 5 bases between them. The germline V gene (reference sequence) provides CDR1 SEHNR and CDR2 FQNEAQ.